A single sample is the source of the 27 T cell receptor beta chains below, sequenced in a study of T cell repertoires in aging, cancer and after chemotherapy. Rearranged V-D-J TRB sequences were amplified with a mixed TRB-A/B primer pool. TCRdb re-analysed the multiplex PCR reads in MiXCR, keeping a single row per CDR3 protein. Among about 6,000 distinct CDR3 sequences listed, under 25% were seen once. TCR beta rearrangements were amplified from peripheral blood genomic DNA. Material for sequencing was blood. These receptors all come from a human donor in good health.

By sample fraction, this clonotype is medium-sized. The CDR3 loop reads CARSLGGGSYEQYV. CDR3 coding DNA: TGTGCCAGAAGCTTGGGTGGCGGCAGCTACGAGCAGTACGTC. V usage is TRBV5-3 and J usage is TRBJ2-7; D gene uncertain. TRBV5-3 carries the ORF label, with uncertain function. The germline V and J ends were trimmed by 0 bases and 3 bases, with 10 bases remaining between them. This CDR3 comprises 14 residues.

The J gene is TRBJ2-7, the V gene TRBV24-1, with D perhaps assigned TRBD1 or TRBD2 (5 bases each). The V and J ends lost 3 bases and 0 bases respectively, with 11 bases between them. The CDR3 contains 15 residues. Germline CDR1 is KGHDR and CDR2 is SFDVKD. The chain's CDR3 is CATSDLSGSSYEQYF. The DNA of the CDR3 is TGTGCCACCAGTGATCTGTCAGGGAGCTCCTACGAGCAGTACTTC.

This clonotype has a handful of counts. CDR3 in DNA: TGCAGTGCTCGGGGAAGGGAGACCCAGTACTTC. It translates to CSARGRETQYF. The gene calls are TRBV20-1 and TRBJ2-5, with D perhaps TRBD2 (5 bases). V dropped 5 bases and J dropped 5 bases, with 9 bases sitting between them. The germline CDR1 and CDR2 sequences are DFQATT and SNEGSKA (reference sequence). CDR3 length: 11 amino acids.

By its share, this clonotype is medium-sized. This sequence joins TRBV19 and TRBJ2-3; 13 bases line up with TRBD2. CDR1 and CDR2 (germline): LNHDA, SQIVND (reference sequence). The CDR3 has 19 residues. V was clipped by 10 bases and J by 3 bases; unmatched bases: 19. CDR3 nucleotides: TGTGCCACCGCACCCGAAAGACTAGCGGGGGGTCTAGGAACAGATACGCAGTATTTT. Protein: CATAPERLAGGLGTDTQYF.

Sample share makes this clonotype medium-sized. V gene TRBV7-2 combines with J gene TRBJ2-2, with 8 bases matching TRBD2. Germline CDR1 is SGHTA and CDR2 is FQGNSA. This CDR3 spans 16 amino acids. J gave up 5 bases and V 7 bases, and 12 bases lay outside the gene matches. The CDR3 nucleotides are TGTGCCAGCACCTCTGTGGCGGGGGGCCTAACCGGGGAGCTGTTTTTT. Its protein is CASTSVAGGLTGELFF.

This clonotype is deemed medium-sized. This sequence joins TRBV15 and TRBJ2-2; 10 bases are shared with TRBD2. J lost 6 bases, V lost 3 bases, and 10 bases had no gene match. Germline lookup yields CDR1 LNHNV and CDR2 YYDKDF (reference sequence). The CDR3 runs to 17 residues. The CDR3 loop is CATSSARLAGRPGELFF. The CDR3 DNA reads TGTGCCACCAGCAGTGCCCGACTAGCGGGTAGGCCCGGGGAGCTGTTTTTT.

The chain links TRBV11-2 to TRBJ1-2, with D possibly matching TRBD1 (5 bases). V lost 4 bases and J 4 bases, leaving 16 bases between the germline ends. CDR1 is SGHAT and CDR2 is FQNNGV in the germline V gene. This CDR3 region has 15 residues. The CDR3: CASSWGGGSVYGYTF. DNA of the CDR3: TGTGCCAGCAGCTGGGGGGGGGGGTCGGTCTATGGCTACACCTTC.

This clonotype is categorized as medium-sized. The V call is TRBV15, the J call TRBJ1-2; tentative D call: TRBD1 (5 bases). V was shortened by 4 bases and J by 6 bases, with 21 bases between the two germline ends. In germline, CDR1 is LNHNV, CDR2 YYDKDF (reference sequence). CDR3 length: 16 residues. The CDR3 DNA follows: TGTGCCACCAGCACAGAACGTCGGGGGTTGGAACATGGCTACACCTTC. Its protein is CATSTERRGLEHGYTF.

This clonotype was recorded a few times. The rearrangement links TRBV6-2 or TRBV6-3 to TRBJ2-5; D may match TRBD1 or TRBD2 (5 bases each). Germline CDR1 is MNHEY and CDR2 is SVGEGT. V lost 5 bases to trimming and J lost 5 bases, with 18 bases between them. The CDR3 is made up of 15 amino acids. The CDR3 spells CASSTPRASGETQYF. The CDR3 DNA is TGTGCCAGCAGTACTCCCAGGGCGTCGGGGGAGACCCAGTACTTC.

About this clonotype: Possible read error: a much larger clone is one base away. The chain is built from TRBV4-3 and TRBJ2-7; tentatively, D is TRBD2 (5 bases). CDR3 length: 13 amino acids. From germline, CDR1 is LGHNA and CDR2 YSLEER. The chain's CDR3 is CASSFGERYEQYV. The CDR3 coding sequence is TGTGCCAGCAGCTTCGGGGAGAGATACGAGCAGTACGTC.

This clonotype is medium-sized. The chain links TRBV6-2 or TRBV6-3 to TRBJ2-7, with 8 nucleotides matching TRBD1. The ends lost 5 bases at V and 2 bases at J; junction bases unmatched: 8. This CDR3 has 15 residues. The germline CDR1 and CDR2 sequences are MNHEY and SVGEGT. The chain's CDR3 is CASSPRTGHTYEQYF. As DNA, the CDR3 is TGTGCCAGCAGTCCCCGGACAGGGCACACCTACGAGCAGTACTTC.

The chain carries TRBV20-1 and TRBJ2-7; 11 nucleotides agree with TRBD2. The germline V gene encodes CDR1 DFQATT and CDR2 SNEGSKA (reference sequence). The CDR3 extends over 15 amino acids. The V gene end was trimmed by 6 bases and the J gene end by 0 bases; junction bases not matched to a gene: 7. This CDR3 reads CSAITTSGSSYEQYF. The DNA for the CDR3 is TGCAGTGCCATAACCACTAGCGGGAGCTCCTACGAGCAGTACTTC.

By sample fraction, this clonotype is medium-sized. This rearrangement joins TRBV19 to TRBJ2-1; 12 nucleotides line up with TRBD1. After removal of 7 bases from V and 9 bases from J, the junction contained 7 bases not matched to a gene. The CDR3 length is 14 residues. CDR1 is LNHDA, CDR2 SQIVND, per germline (reference sequence). The CDR3 DNA reads as TGTGCCAGTACTCCGGGACAGGGGGCCGGTGAGCAGTTCTTC. It is translated as CASTPGQGAGEQFF. The variable domain in full, with the rest retrieved from reference TRBV19 and TRBJ2-1, is DGGITQSPKYLFRKEGQNVTLSCEQNLNHDAMYWYRQDPGQGLRLIYYSQIVNDFQKGDIAEGYSVSREKKESFPLTVTSAQKNPTAFYLCASTPGQGAGEQFFGPGTRLTVL.

This clonotype ranks as medium-sized. This sequence joins TRBV20-1 and TRBJ1-5; D is ambiguous. CDR1 is DFQATT and CDR2 is SNEGSKA in the germline V gene (reference sequence). CDR3 length equals 15 residues. V lost 2 bases and J 0 bases, leaving 11 bases between the germline ends. DNA of the CDR3: TGCAGTGCTAGATCAGAGAAGACTAGCAATCAGCCCCAGCATTTT. It encodes CSARSEKTSNQPQHF.

This clonotype has just a few counts. V gene TRBV24-1 combines with J gene TRBJ1-5, with 8 bases fitting TRBD1. The CDR3 is 14 amino acids. Germline-derived CDR1 and CDR2 are KGHDR and SFDVKD. V dropped 4 bases and J dropped 6; count of bases not matched to a gene: 4. The CDR3: CATSDQGASQPQHF. DNA for the CDR3: TGTGCCACCAGTGACCAGGGGGCCAGTCAGCCCCAGCATTTT.

The chain recombines TRBV7-9 with TRBJ1-1; 7 bases are a match to TRBD1. CDR3 size: 15 residues. CDR1 SEHNR and CDR2 FQNEAQ come from the germline V gene (reference sequence). V trimming: 2 bases; J trimming: 1 base; junction bases outside the gene matches: 4. The CDR3 loop is CASSLSGTANTEAFF. CDR3 nucleotides: TGTGCCAGCAGCTTATCGGGGACAGCGAACACTGAAGCTTTCTTT.

This clonotype counts as medium-sized (0.01 to 0.1%). The V and J genes are TRBV13 and TRBJ1-1; weak D call: TRBD1 (5 bases). CDR3 length: 12 residues. CDR1 is PRHDT, CDR2 FYEKMQ, per germline (reference sequence). Trimming removed 5 bases from V and 8 bases from J, with 12 bases in between. The CDR3 region is CASSKGQGEAFF. The CDR3 DNA is TGTGCCAGCAGCAAGGGGCAGGGCGAAGCTTTCTTT.

Relative to its sample, this clonotype is medium-sized. V gene TRBV12-3 or TRBV12-4 combines with J gene TRBJ2-7; TRBD1 matches at 7 bases. Trimming took 5 bases from V and 6 from J; bases not matched to a gene: 4. CDR3 size: 12 residues. The CDR3 nucleotides are TGTGCCAGCAGTACAGGGGCCGGCGAGCAGTACGTC. Its protein is CASSTGAGEQYV.

The CDR3 nucleotides are TGTGCCAGCAGCCGGGTCTTTGGGGCCAACGTCCTGACTTTC. Protein sequence: CASSRVFGANVLTF. The chain employs TRBV9 and TRBJ2-6; D is unclear. CDR3 length: 14 residues. Germline CDR1 reads SGDLS; CDR2 reads YYNGEE. The V and J ends lost 4 bases and 3 bases respectively, with 8 bases between them.

This clonotype came up a few times. The rearrangement links TRBV5-1 to TRBJ2-2; no clear D. V lost 3 bases to trimming and J lost 1 base, with 16 bases between them. CDR1 is SGHRS, CDR2 YFSETQ, per germline. CDR3 length equals 17 residues. The CDR3 DNA reads as TGCGCCAGCAGCTCCCCCGGCCAGCTAATGAACACCGGGGAGCTGTTTTTT. This encodes CASSSPGQLMNTGELFF.

By sample fraction, this clonotype is medium-sized (0.01 to 0.1%). CDR3 sequence: CASSPDRDNQPQHF. CDR3 sequence (DNA): TGTGCCAGTAGCCCGGACAGGGACAATCAGCCCCAGCATTTT. The chain combines TRBV19 with TRBJ1-5; TRBD1 matches at 8 bases. V shed 6 bases, J shed 3 bases, and the junction held 4 bases outside the gene matches. CDR3 length: 14 amino acids. Germline V CDR1 and CDR2: LNHDA, SQIVND (reference sequence).

This clonotype is termed medium-sized (0.01 to 0.1%). The chain recombines TRBV7-9 with TRBJ2-7; D uncertain. CDR3 size: 13 residues. Germline lookup yields CDR1 SEHNR and CDR2 FQNEAQ (reference sequence). The V end was cut by 1 base, the J end by 2 bases, with 6 bases between. CDR3 sequence reads: CASSLGDTYEQYF. CDR3 DNA sequence: TGTGCCAGCAGCTTAGGTGACACCTACGAGCAGTACTTC.

The rearrangement links TRBV12-3 or TRBV12-4 to TRBJ2-1; 7 bases fit TRBD2. This CDR3 comprises 17 residues. The V gene end was trimmed by 5 bases and the J gene end by 8 bases; junction bases not matched to a gene: 18. CDR3 residues: CASSLPRRLARRDEQFF. The CDR3 DNA is TGTGCCAGCAGTCTACCCCGCAGACTAGCCCGGAGGGATGAGCAGTTCTTC.

The gene calls are TRBV7-3 and TRBJ2-3, with D perhaps TRBD1 (5 bases). Trimming took off 4 bases at V and 6 bases at J, with 11 bases between the two ends. The germline CDR1 and CDR2 sequences are SGHTA and FQGTGA. The CDR3 spans 13 residues. The CDR3 loop reads CASSSNQGDTQYF. In DNA, the CDR3 is TGTGCCAGCAGCTCCAATCAGGGTGATACGCAGTATTTT.

The J gene is TRBJ1-4, the V gene TRBV7-2; 8 bases agree with TRBD1. After removal of 3 bases from V and 8 bases from J, the junction contained 8 bases not matched to a gene. CDR3 length: 15 residues. Germline V lookup: CDR1 SGHTA, CDR2 FQGNSA. CDR3 loop: CASSFTGTGPEKLFF. CDR3 DNA sequence: TGTGCCAGCAGCTTCACCGGGACAGGCCCGGAAAAACTGTTTTTT. Full variable domain (remainder filled in from reference TRBV7-2 and TRBJ1-4): GAGVSQSPSNKVTEKGKDVELRCDPISGHTALYWYRQSLGQGLEFLIYFQGNSAPDKSGLPSDRFSAERTGGSVSTLTIQRTQQEDSAVYLCASSFTGTGPEKLFFGSGTQLSVL.

A word on this clonotype: One base away lies a much larger clone, so this may be a sequencing read error. CDR3 sequence: CASSFGFLNQPQHF. CDR3 DNA sequence: TGTGCCAGCAGTTTTGGCTTCCTTAATCAGCCCCAGCATTTT. V gene TRBV12-3 or TRBV12-4 combines with J gene TRBJ1-5, with D unresolved. V lost 3 bases and J lost 4, with 10 bases in between. There are 14 residues in the CDR3.

Remarks on this clonotype: A much larger clone differs from this one at a single base, so this may be a read error. The chain employs TRBV11-2 and TRBJ2-5; perhaps TRBD2 as D (5 bases). Germline loops: CDR1 SGHAT, CDR2 FQNNGV. CDR3 length: 16 amino acids. Trimming shortened V by 3 bases and J by 1 base, and 15 bases separated the two germline ends. The chain's CDR3 is CASSFHTSGSQETQYF. CDR3 nucleotides: TGTGCCAGCAGCTTCCATACCTCGGGATCCCAAGAGACCCAGTACTTC.